This T cell receptor (beta chain) stems from a study of T-cell reconstitution after alpha-beta-depleted transplantation in children. Preparation of the TCRbeta library used unique molecular identifiers. Using its own MiXCR run on the PCR reads, TCRdb lists one record per CDR3 protein. Of a few hundred thousand distinct CDR3 sequences listed, approximately 12% are singletons. Points from the study as a whole: Approximately two months post-transplant, alpha-beta T cells reportedly originated from several hundred expanded graft clones. T-cell counts and diversity at one year following transplant were attributed mainly to newly produced T cells. Some patients' high day-60 TCRbeta diversity was traced to surviving recipient T cells and thymic progenitors.

The CDR3 has 11 amino acids. Trimming cost V 5 bases and J 7 bases, with 12 bases left between them. Germline lookup yields CDR1 DFQATT and CDR2 SNEGSKA (reference sequence). Notes on this clonotype: Its antigen remains unidentified.

This chain uses TRBV20-1 with TRBJ2-7; tentatively, D is TRBD1 or TRBD2 (6 bases each). The TCR sequence derives from a male patient under 18 who had a stem cell transplant for acute myeloid leukemia, so the T cells may come from the graft donor. The material was PBMCs, mostly from graft donor cells, obtained 360 days after TCRalphabeta/CD19-depleted stem cell transplant. CDR3: CSADKGGEQYF. The CDR3 region has the DNA TGCAGTGCTGACAAGGGGGGAGAGCAGTACTTC.